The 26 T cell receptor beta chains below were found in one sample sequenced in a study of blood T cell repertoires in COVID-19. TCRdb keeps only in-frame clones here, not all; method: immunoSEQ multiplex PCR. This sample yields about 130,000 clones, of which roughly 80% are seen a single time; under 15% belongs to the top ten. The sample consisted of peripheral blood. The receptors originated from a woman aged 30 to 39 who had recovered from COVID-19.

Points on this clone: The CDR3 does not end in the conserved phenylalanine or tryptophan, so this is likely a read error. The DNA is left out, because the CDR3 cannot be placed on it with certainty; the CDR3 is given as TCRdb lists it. The chain's CDR3 is CASSYSRQRVVYL. V is TRBV6-7 and J is TRBJ1-5. TRBV6-7 is designated an ORF whose function remains uncertain. A total of 13 residues make up the CDR3, ends included.

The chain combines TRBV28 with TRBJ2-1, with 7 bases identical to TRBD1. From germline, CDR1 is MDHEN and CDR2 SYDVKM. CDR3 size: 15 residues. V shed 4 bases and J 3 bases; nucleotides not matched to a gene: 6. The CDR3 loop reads CASSSNRDSYNEQFF. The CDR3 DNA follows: TGTGCCAGCAGTTCCAACCGGGACAGCTACAATGAGCAGTTCTTC.

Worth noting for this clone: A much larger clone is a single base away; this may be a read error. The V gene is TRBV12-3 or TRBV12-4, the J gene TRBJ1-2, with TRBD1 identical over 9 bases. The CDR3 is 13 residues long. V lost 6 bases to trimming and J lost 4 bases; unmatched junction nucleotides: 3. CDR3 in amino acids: CASSVDRGYGYTF. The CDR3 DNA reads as TGTGCCAGCAGCGTGGACAGGGGCTATGGCTACACCTTC.

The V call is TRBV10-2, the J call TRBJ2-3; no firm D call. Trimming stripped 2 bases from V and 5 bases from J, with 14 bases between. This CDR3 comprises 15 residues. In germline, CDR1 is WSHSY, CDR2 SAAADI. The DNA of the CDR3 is TGCGCCAGCAGTGAGGACTCCCCAGCAGTAGATACGCAGTATTTT. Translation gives CASSEDSPAVDTQYF.

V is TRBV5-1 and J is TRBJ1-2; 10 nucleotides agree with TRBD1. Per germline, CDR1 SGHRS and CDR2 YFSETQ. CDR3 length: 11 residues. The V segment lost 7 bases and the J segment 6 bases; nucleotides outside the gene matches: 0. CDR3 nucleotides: TGCGCCAGCGGACAGGGGGATGGCTACACCTTC. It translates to CASGQGDGYTF.

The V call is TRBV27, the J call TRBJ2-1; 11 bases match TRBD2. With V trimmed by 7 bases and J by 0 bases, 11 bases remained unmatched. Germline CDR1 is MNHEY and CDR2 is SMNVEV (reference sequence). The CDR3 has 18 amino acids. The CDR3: CASTLSSGRLSSYNEQFF. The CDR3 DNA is TGTGCCAGCACTTTGTCTAGCGGGAGGTTGAGCTCCTACAATGAGCAGTTCTTC.

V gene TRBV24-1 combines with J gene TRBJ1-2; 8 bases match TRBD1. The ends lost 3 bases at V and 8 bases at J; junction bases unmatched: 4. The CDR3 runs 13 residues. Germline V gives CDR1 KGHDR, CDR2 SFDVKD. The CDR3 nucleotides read TGTGCCACCAGTGATATGACAGGGGACGGCTACACCTTC. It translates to CATSDMTGDGYTF.

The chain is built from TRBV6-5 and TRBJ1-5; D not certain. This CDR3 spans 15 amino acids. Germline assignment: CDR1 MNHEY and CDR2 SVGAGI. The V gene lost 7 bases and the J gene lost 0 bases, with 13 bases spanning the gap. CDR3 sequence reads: CASTISSYSNQPQHF. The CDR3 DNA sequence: TGTGCCAGCACTATTTCAAGTTATAGCAATCAGCCCCAGCATTTT.

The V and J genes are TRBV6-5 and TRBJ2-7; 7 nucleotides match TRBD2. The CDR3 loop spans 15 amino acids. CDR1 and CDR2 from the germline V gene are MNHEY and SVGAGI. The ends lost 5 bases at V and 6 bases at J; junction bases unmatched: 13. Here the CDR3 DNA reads TGTGCCAGCAGTCGCGGGAGCTACGGGGATGGCGAGCAGTACTTC. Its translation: CASSRGSYGDGEQYF.

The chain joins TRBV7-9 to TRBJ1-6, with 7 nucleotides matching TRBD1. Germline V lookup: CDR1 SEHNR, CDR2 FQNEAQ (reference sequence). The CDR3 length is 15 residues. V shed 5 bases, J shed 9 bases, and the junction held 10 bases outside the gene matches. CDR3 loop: CASSPDRVSLSPLHF. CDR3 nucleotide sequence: TGTGCCAGCAGCCCCGACAGGGTATCTCTTTCACCCCTCCACTTT. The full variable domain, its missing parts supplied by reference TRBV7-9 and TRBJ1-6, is DTGVSQNPRHKITKRGQNVTFRCDPISEHNRLYWYRQTLGQGPEFLTYFQNEAQLEKSRLLSDRFSAERPKGSFSTLEIQRTEQGDSAMYLCASSPDRVSLSPLHFGNGTRLTVT.

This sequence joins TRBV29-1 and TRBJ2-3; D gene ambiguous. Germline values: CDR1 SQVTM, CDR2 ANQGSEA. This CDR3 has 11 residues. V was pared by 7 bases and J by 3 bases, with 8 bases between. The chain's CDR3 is CSETETDTQYF. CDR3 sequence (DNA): TGCAGCGAAACAGAGACAGATACGCAGTATTTT.

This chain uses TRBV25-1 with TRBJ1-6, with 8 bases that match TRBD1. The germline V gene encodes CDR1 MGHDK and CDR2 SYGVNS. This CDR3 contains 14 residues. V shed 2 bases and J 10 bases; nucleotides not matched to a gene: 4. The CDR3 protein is CASSEGQGPSPLHF. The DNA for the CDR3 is TGTGCCAGCAGTGAAGGACAGGGACCCTCACCCCTCCACTTT. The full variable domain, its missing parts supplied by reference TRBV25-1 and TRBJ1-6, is EADIYQTPRYLVIGTGKKITLECSQTMGHDKMYWYQQDPGMELHLIHYSYGVNSTEKGDLSSESTVSRIRTEHFPLTLESARPSHTSQYLCASSEGQGPSPLHFGNGTRLTVT.

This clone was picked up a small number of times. The CDR3 DNA reads as TGTGCCAGCAGCTTGGCCGAACTGTATCTCCACTTT. It codes for CASSLAELYLHF. This sequence joins TRBV5-6 and TRBJ1-6; D is uncertain. The V end was cut by 0 bases, the J end by 16 bases, with 11 bases between. The CDR3 covers 12 residues. The V gene's germline CDR1 is SGHDT and CDR2 YYEEEE.

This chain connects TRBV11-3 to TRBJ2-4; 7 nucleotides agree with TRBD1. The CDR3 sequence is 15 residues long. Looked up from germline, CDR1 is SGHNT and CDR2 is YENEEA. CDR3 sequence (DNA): TGTGCGTCACCCGAGACAGGGATCCGCAAAAACATTCAGTACTTC. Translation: CASPETGIRKNIQYF.

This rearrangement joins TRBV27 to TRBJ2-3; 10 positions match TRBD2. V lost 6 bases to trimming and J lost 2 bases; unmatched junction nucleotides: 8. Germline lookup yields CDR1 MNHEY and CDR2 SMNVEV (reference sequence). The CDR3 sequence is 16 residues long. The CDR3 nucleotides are TGTGCCAGCAGCAAGACTAGCGGGCCTATCACAGATACGCAGTATTTT. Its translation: CASSKTSGPITDTQYF.

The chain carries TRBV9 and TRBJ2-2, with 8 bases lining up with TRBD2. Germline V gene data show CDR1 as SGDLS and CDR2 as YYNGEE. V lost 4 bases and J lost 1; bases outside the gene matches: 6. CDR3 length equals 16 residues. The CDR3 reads CASSQYSGVNTGELFF. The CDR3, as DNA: TGTGCCAGCAGCCAATATAGCGGGGTGAACACCGGGGAGCTGTTTTTT. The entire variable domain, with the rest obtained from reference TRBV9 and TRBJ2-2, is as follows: DSGVTQTPKHLITATGQRVTLRCSPRSGDLSVYWYQQSLDQGLQFLIQYYNGEERAKGNILERFSAQQFPDLHSELNLSSLELGDSALYFCASSQYSGVNTGELFFGEGSRLTVL.

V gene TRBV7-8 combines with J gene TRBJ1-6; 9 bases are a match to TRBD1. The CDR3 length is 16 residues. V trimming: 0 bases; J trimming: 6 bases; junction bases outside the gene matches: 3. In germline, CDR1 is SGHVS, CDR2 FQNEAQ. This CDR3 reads CASSLAGQGTNSPLHF. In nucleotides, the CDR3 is TGTGCCAGCAGCTTAGCCGGACAGGGGACTAATTCACCCCTCCACTTT.

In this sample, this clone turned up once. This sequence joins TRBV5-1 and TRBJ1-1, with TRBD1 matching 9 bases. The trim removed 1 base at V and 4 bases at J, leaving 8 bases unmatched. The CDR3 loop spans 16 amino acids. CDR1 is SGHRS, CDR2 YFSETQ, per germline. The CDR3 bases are TGCGCCAGCAGCTTGATAACGGGACAGGGATTCACTGAAGCTTTCTTT. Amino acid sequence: CASSLITGQGFTEAFF.

The DNA for the CDR3 is TGTGCCATCAGATCTGGCGGGGGGGCGGGCAATGAGCAGTTCTTC. This translates into CAIRSGGGAGNEQFF. This chain connects TRBV10-3 to TRBJ2-1; the match to TRBD2 covers 9 bases. This CDR3 has 15 residues. With V trimmed by 6 bases and J by 6 bases, 9 bases remained unmatched. Germline V CDR1 and CDR2: ENHRY, SYGVKD.

The CDR3 DNA sequence: TGTGCCAGCAGCTTTTCAGGTGACGGTTCACCCCTCCACTTT. This codes for CASSFSGDGSPLHF. This chain uses TRBV7-9 with TRBJ1-6; no clear D gene. The germline V gene encodes CDR1 SEHNR and CDR2 FQNEAQ (reference sequence). The CDR3 totals 14 residues. Trimming stripped 3 bases from V and 9 bases from J, with 12 bases between.

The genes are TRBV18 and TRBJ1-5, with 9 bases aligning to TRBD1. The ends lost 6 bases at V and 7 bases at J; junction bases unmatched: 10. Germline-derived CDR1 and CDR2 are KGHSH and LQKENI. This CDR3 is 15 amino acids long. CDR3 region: CASSAPGQGWQPQHF. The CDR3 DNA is TGTGCCAGCTCTGCCCCGGGACAGGGTTGGCAGCCCCAGCATTTT.

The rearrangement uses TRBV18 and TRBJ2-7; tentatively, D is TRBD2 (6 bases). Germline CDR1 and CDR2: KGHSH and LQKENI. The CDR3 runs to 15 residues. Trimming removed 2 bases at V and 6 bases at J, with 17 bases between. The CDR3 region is CASSPTREIVREQYF. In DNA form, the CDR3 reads TGTGCCAGCTCACCAACGCGGGAAATCGTCCGCGAGCAGTACTTC.

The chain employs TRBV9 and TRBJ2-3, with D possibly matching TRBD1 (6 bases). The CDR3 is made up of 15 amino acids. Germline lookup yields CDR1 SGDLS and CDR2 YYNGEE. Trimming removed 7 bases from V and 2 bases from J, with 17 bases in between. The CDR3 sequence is CASGQGLRLTDTQYF. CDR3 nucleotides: TGTGCCAGCGGCCAGGGGCTACGGCTCACAGATACGCAGTATTTT.

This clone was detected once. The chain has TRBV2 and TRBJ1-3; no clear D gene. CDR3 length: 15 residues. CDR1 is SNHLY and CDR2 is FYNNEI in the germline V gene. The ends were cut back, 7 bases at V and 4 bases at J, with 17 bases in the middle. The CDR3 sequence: CASKRYPGSGNTIYF. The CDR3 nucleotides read TGTGCCAGCAAAAGGTATCCGGGGTCAGGAAACACCATATATTTT.

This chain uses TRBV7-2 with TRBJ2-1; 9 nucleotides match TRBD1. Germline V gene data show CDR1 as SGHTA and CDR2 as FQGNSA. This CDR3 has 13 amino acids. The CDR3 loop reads CARGTGFWNEQFF. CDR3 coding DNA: TGTGCGCGAGGGACAGGGTTCTGGAATGAGCAGTTCTTC.

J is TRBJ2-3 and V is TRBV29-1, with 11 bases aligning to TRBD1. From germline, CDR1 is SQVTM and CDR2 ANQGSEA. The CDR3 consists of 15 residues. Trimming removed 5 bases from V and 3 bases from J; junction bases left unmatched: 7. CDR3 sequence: CSVSLGQGATDTQYF. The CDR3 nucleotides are TGCAGCGTTAGTTTAGGACAGGGGGCGACAGATACGCAGTATTTT.